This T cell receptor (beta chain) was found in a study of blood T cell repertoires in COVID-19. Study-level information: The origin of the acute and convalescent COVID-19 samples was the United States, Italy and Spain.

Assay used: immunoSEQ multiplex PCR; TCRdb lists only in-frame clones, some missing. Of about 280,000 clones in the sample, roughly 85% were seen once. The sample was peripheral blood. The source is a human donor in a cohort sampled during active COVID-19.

Here the CDR3 reads CATNPGGAGANVLTF. In DNA, the CDR3 is TGTGCCACGAACCCAGGGGGCGCAGGGGCCAACGTCCTGACTTTC. V is TRBV24-1 and J is TRBJ2-6; 8 bases map to TRBD1. The V and J ends lost 10 bases and 4 bases, in that order; junction bases with no gene match: 8. Germline lookup yields CDR1 KGHDR and CDR2 SFDVKD. CDR3 size: 15 residues.